These 27 T cell receptor beta chains share one sample of origin, sequenced in a study of monozygotic twins with inflammatory bowel disease. Reanalyzing the 5' RACE reads, TCRdb keeps one entry per CDR3 protein, without DNA. The sample has approximately 120,000 distinct CDR3 sequences. The sequenced sample was blood. Receptors were obtained from a human donor with ulcerative colitis or Crohn's disease, or a healthy co-twin of an affected twin (not recorded which).

Here the CDR3 reads CASSLAGHQETQYF. The rearrangement joins TRBV27 to TRBJ2-5. The V gene's germline CDR1 is MNHEY and CDR2 SMNVEV (reference sequence). The CDR3 length is 14 residues.

The V gene is TRBV7-8, the J gene TRBJ2-2; the D call from TCRdb, TRBD1, cannot be confirmed without DNA. Looked up from germline, CDR1 is SGHVS and CDR2 is FQNEAQ. The CDR3 runs to 18 residues. CDR3 residues: CASSSEEASRGATGELFF. Based on the CDR3 plus reference TRBV7-8 and TRBJ2-2, the full variable domain is GAGVSQSPRYKVAKRGQDVALRCDPISGHVSLFWYQQALGQGPEFLTYFQNEAQLDKSGLPSDRFFAERPEGSVSTLKIQRTQQEDSAVYLCASSSEEASRGATGELFFGEGSRLTVL.

The chain is built from TRBV7-2 and TRBJ2-5; checking the TCRdb D call of TRBD1 is not possible without DNA. Per germline, CDR1 SGHTA and CDR2 FQGNSA. The CDR3 totals 14 residues. The CDR3 loop reads CASSRDRGRETQYF.

V usage is TRBV19 and J usage is TRBJ2-1. There are 12 residues in the CDR3. Germline values: CDR1 LNHDA, CDR2 SQIVND (reference sequence). The CDR3: CASSMRGDEQFF.

This chain connects TRBV27 to TRBJ2-7; without DNA, the TCRdb call of TRBD2 cannot be checked. Germline V gene data show CDR1 as MNHEY and CDR2 as SMNVEV (reference sequence). This CDR3 has 14 amino acids. CDR3 sequence: CASRPSGLRYEQYF.

This sequence joins TRBV4-3 and TRBJ2-5; the TCRdb call, TRBD1, lacks DNA for checking. This CDR3 comprises 15 residues. From germline, CDR1 is LGHNA and CDR2 YSLEER. Here the CDR3 reads CASSLLGGRDETQYF.

V gene TRBV4-2 combines with J gene TRBJ2-4; TCRdb designates TRBD2, a call that cannot be tested without DNA. The germline gives CDR1 LGHNA, CDR2 YNFKEQ. This CDR3 has 15 amino acids. CDR3: CASSQEGSGGNIQYF.

The chain employs TRBV5-6 and TRBJ1-4. The CDR3 is 16 amino acids. CDR1 is SGHDT, CDR2 YYEEEE, per germline. This CDR3 reads CASSLDQIPEGEKLFF.

This sequence joins TRBV19 and TRBJ1-1. The CDR3 spans 14 residues. Looked up from germline, CDR1 is LNHDA and CDR2 is SQIVND (reference sequence). The CDR3 sequence: CASTLRGRNTEAFF.

This chain uses TRBV5-1 with TRBJ2-6; TCRdb's D call, TRBD1, is unchecked because there is no DNA. This CDR3 has 17 residues. Germline CDR1 and CDR2: SGHRS and YFSETQ. The CDR3 loop reads CASSSGQWISGANVLTF.

The chain carries TRBV28 and TRBJ2-5; checking the TCRdb D call of TRBD1 is not possible without DNA. CDR1 is MDHEN, CDR2 SYDVKM, per germline. This CDR3 comprises 16 residues. The CDR3 spells CASRPNGGIRLETQYF.

The chain is built from TRBV20-1 and TRBJ2-5; TCRdb's D call of TRBD2 is untestable without DNA. Germline CDR1 DFQATT, CDR2 SNEGSKA (reference sequence). This CDR3 has 16 residues. The CDR3 loop is CSARDRLAGGMKTQYF.

The J gene is TRBJ2-7, the V gene TRBV4-2; TCRdb picks TRBD2, but there is no DNA to check that call. The CDR3 length is 16 residues. CDR1 is LGHNA and CDR2 is YNFKEQ in the germline V gene. CDR3 residues: CASSQESAGDSYEQYF.

The chain is built from TRBV20-1 and TRBJ2-3; as DNA is missing, the TRBD2 call by TCRdb cannot be tested. The CDR3 runs to 16 residues. Germline V CDR1 and CDR2: DFQATT, SNEGSKA (reference sequence). The CDR3 reads CSARDATSGSTDTQYF.

J is TRBJ2-3 and V is TRBV28; the D gene TCRdb calls, TRBD2, cannot be checked with no DNA. CDR1 is MDHEN, CDR2 SYDVKM, per germline. The CDR3 length is 15 residues. CDR3 in amino acids: CASSSLGDPTDTQYF.

The V gene is TRBV12-3 or TRBV12-4, the J gene TRBJ2-3; there is no DNA to check the TCRdb D call of TRBD2. This CDR3 comprises 15 residues. CDR3 loop: CASSPGPAGTDTQYF.

The chain joins TRBV4-1 to TRBJ2-4; the TCRdb call, TRBD1, lacks DNA for checking. The CDR3 is made up of 15 amino acids. Germline loops: CDR1 MGHRA, CDR2 YSYEKL. The CDR3: CASSPEVGGKNIQYF.

The V gene is TRBV20-1, the J gene TRBJ2-7. This CDR3 spans 13 amino acids. Germline lookup yields CDR1 DFQATT and CDR2 SNEGSKA (reference sequence). The CDR3 sequence is CSARVGSSYEQYF.

The V and J genes are TRBV12-3 or TRBV12-4 and TRBJ1-2. CDR3 length: 14 amino acids. CDR3 in amino acids: CASSFFVSGDGYTF.

This clonotype is classed as medium-sized by frequency. V gene TRBV5-1 combines with J gene TRBJ2-2; TCRdb's D call of TRBD1 is untestable without DNA. The length of the CDR3 is 15 residues. Germline CDR1 SGHRS, CDR2 YFSETQ. The CDR3: CASSLTGPNTGELFF.

The chain employs TRBV12-5 and TRBJ1-4. This CDR3 spans 14 amino acids. Germline V gene lookup returns CDR1 LGHNT and CDR2 FRNRAP. The CDR3 is CASGDLATNEKLFF. The variable domain in full, with the rest retrieved from reference TRBV12-5 and TRBJ1-4, is DARVTQTPRHKVTEMGQEVTMRCQPILGHNTVFWYRQTMMQGLELLAYFRNRAPLDDSGMPKDRFSAEMPDATLATLKIQPSEPRDSAVYFCASGDLATNEKLFFGSGTQLSVL.

V usage is TRBV6-5 and J usage is TRBJ2-2; TCRdb lists TRBD1, though no DNA is available to test this call. The CDR3 has 13 residues. The V gene's germline CDR1 is MNHEY and CDR2 SVGAGI. CDR3 protein: CAIQGRSTGELFF.

This chain joins TRBV12-3 or TRBV12-4 and TRBJ1-2. This CDR3 is 14 amino acids long. This CDR3 is CASRVSGTAYGYTF.

This rearrangement joins TRBV20-1 to TRBJ2-5; TCRdb designates TRBD1, a call that cannot be tested without DNA. This CDR3 region has 14 residues. The V gene's germline CDR1 is DFQATT and CDR2 SNEGSKA (reference sequence). The chain's CDR3 is CSAIRDTIQETQYF.

The chain couples TRBV10-3 to TRBJ2-3; TCRdb's D call, TRBD2, is unchecked because there is no DNA. This CDR3 spans 14 amino acids. The germline gives CDR1 ENHRY, CDR2 SYGVKD. CDR3 region: CAISPAAVSDTQYF.

The J gene is TRBJ2-5, the V gene TRBV15; TCRdb names TRBD2, which stays unverified in the absence of DNA. From germline, CDR1 is LNHNV and CDR2 YYDKDF (reference sequence). This CDR3 contains 13 residues. The CDR3 sequence is CATRGLNQETQYF. Full variable domain (missing parts from reference TRBV15 and TRBJ2-5): DAMVIQNPRYQVTQFGKPVTLSCSQTLNHNVMYWYQQKSSQAPKLLFHYYDKDFNNEADTPDNFQSRRPNTSFCFLDIRSPGLGDTAMYLCATRGLNQETQYFGPGTRLLVL.

This chain joins TRBV3-1 and TRBJ2-5; TCRdb returns TRBD1, unconfirmable since there is no DNA. The CDR3 has 17 residues. Germline-derived CDR1 and CDR2 are LGHDT and YNNKEL (reference sequence). CDR3 region: CASSQGGLRGLQETQYF.